A selection of T cell receptor beta chains follows, all from one sample in a study of T cells expressing NK-cell markers. TCRdb re-called the 5' RACE reads and gives one entry per CDR3 protein, without DNA. Its table records about 300,000 distinct CDR3 sequences. The sequenced sample consisted of blood T cells: a sorted CD56 or NKG2C T cell subset, CD4+ or CD8+ T cells, or bulk PBMC T cells (not recorded which). The receptor set was obtained from a woman aged 18 to 75 in good health. CDR3s include the opening cysteine and the closing phenylalanine or tryptophan.

v_gene: TRBV30; j_gene: TRBJ2-7; CDR3aa: CAWTSGTTYEQYF
v_gene: TRBV5-1; j_gene: TRBJ1-2; CDR3aa: CASSSTGSGYTF
v_gene: TRBV5-4; j_gene: TRBJ2-3; CDR3aa: CASSLVFGKTGTSGYTDTQYF
v_gene: TRBV6-1; j_gene: TRBJ2-5; CDR3aa: CASRGVTLNWETQYF
v_gene: TRBV4-1; j_gene: TRBJ2-5; CDR3aa: CASSQVKAGGSATQYF
v_gene: TRBV20-1; j_gene: TRBJ2-3; CDR3aa: CSAGQPRTQYF
v_gene: TRBV7-9; j_gene: TRBJ2-5; CDR3aa: CASSLALAGKETQYF
v_gene: TRBV6-1; j_gene: TRBJ1-2; CDR3aa: CASRTKGAGYGYTF
v_gene: TRBV30; j_gene: TRBJ2-5; CDR3aa: CAWSVEDWETQYF
v_gene: TRBV20-1; j_gene: TRBJ2-1; CDR3aa: CSARVPGLAGGGGYNEQFF
v_gene: TRBV7-9; j_gene: TRBJ1-4; CDR3aa: CASISSGVEKLFF
v_gene: TRBV12-3/TRBV12-4; j_gene: TRBJ2-7; CDR3aa: CASSPDPAEQYF
v_gene: TRBV4-3; j_gene: TRBJ1-2; CDR3aa: CASSQNRVRAYGYTF
v_gene: TRBV20-1; j_gene: TRBJ2-3; CDR3aa: CSARSGTSGTDTQYF
v_gene: TRBV6-1; j_gene: TRBJ2-2; CDR3aa: CASTKDRGLDGELFF
v_gene: TRBV5-1; j_gene: TRBJ1-2; CDR3aa: CASSFEGYNYGYTF
v_gene: TRBV6-2/TRBV6-3; j_gene: TRBJ1-1; CDR3aa: CASSRDSGEAFF
v_gene: TRBV4-2; j_gene: TRBJ1-2; CDR3aa: CASSQESGNGYTF
v_gene: TRBV6-2/TRBV6-3; j_gene: TRBJ2-1; CDR3aa: CASSPPAGVPYNEQFF
v_gene: TRBV14; j_gene: TRBJ2-1; CDR3aa: CASSQDLGNEQFF
v_gene: TRBV10-3; j_gene: TRBJ1-1; CDR3aa: CASAARSRVGTEAFF
v_gene: TRBV20-1; j_gene: TRBJ1-1; CDR3aa: CSAQPDRPDTEAFF
v_gene: TRBV29-1; j_gene: TRBJ2-1; CDR3aa: CSSTGTLRGNEQFF
v_gene: TRBV7-3; j_gene: TRBJ2-5; CDR3aa: CASSPGDQETQYF
v_gene: TRBV6-1; j_gene: TRBJ2-7; CDR3aa: CASREDRQYSYEQYF
v_gene: TRBV20-1; j_gene: TRBJ2-2; CDR3aa: CSAQSRTGDSGELFF
v_gene: TRBV7-2; j_gene: TRBJ2-7; CDR3aa: CASSLQGPYEQYF
v_gene: TRBV5-1; j_gene: TRBJ1-5; CDR3aa: CASSLGDRTGQGQPQHF
v_gene: TRBV6-2/TRBV6-3; j_gene: TRBJ2-1; CDR3aa: CASRPSAFTYNEQFF
v_gene: TRBV6-5; j_gene: TRBJ2-2; CDR3aa: CASSYPTSGFTGELFF
v_gene: TRBV7-2; j_gene: TRBJ2-7; CDR3aa: CASSYDHSYEQYF
v_gene: TRBV6-6; j_gene: TRBJ1-2; CDR3aa: CASTWDDYGYTF
v_gene: TRBV6-1; j_gene: TRBJ2-7; CDR3aa: CASSAAGTGVFYEQYF
v_gene: TRBV30; j_gene: TRBJ1-1; CDR3aa: CAWSVPESNTEAFF
v_gene: TRBV12-3/TRBV12-4; j_gene: TRBJ1-4; CDR3aa: CASSLEQGGNEKLFF
v_gene: TRBV7-9; j_gene: TRBJ2-7; CDR3aa: CARGENSGEQYF
v_gene: TRBV11-2; j_gene: TRBJ2-3; CDR3aa: CASSLPKGSTQYF
v_gene: TRBV5-1; j_gene: TRBJ1-2; CDR3aa: CASSYEGDYGYTF
v_gene: TRBV18; j_gene: TRBJ1-5; CDR3aa: CASSPDRARSNQPQHF
v_gene: TRBV20-1; j_gene: TRBJ2-5; CDR3aa: CSASPGARETQYF
v_gene: TRBV12-3/TRBV12-4; j_gene: TRBJ2-2; CDR3aa: CASSPLTGGYTGELFF
v_gene: TRBV18; j_gene: TRBJ2-5; CDR3aa: CASSQSGTSAAGETQYF
v_gene: TRBV2; j_gene: TRBJ1-6; CDR3aa: CASSEIRGSAPLHF
v_gene: TRBV7-6; j_gene: TRBJ1-1; CDR3aa: CASSSDSNTEAFF
v_gene: TRBV21-1; j_gene: TRBJ2-7; CDR3aa: CASSSRDTSYEQYF
v_gene: TRBV6-1; j_gene: TRBJ1-2; CDR3aa: CASSGGGGANYGYTF
v_gene: TRBV20-1; j_gene: TRBJ2-7; CDR3aa: CSARDPQGRAGEQYF
v_gene: TRBV12-3/TRBV12-4; j_gene: TRBJ1-2; CDR3aa: CASSSPGGNYGYTF
v_gene: TRBV12-3/TRBV12-4; j_gene: TRBJ2-3; CDR3aa: CASSSGVGTDTQYF
v_gene: TRBV20-1; j_gene: TRBJ1-2; CDR3aa: CSARFRQGDNGYTF
v_gene: TRBV12-3/TRBV12-4; j_gene: TRBJ2-3; CDR3aa: CASSPGGSTDTQYF
v_gene: TRBV21-1; j_gene: TRBJ2-7; CDR3aa: CASNTDTSYEQYF
v_gene: TRBV18; j_gene: TRBJ2-1; CDR3aa: CASSAAPPYNEQFF